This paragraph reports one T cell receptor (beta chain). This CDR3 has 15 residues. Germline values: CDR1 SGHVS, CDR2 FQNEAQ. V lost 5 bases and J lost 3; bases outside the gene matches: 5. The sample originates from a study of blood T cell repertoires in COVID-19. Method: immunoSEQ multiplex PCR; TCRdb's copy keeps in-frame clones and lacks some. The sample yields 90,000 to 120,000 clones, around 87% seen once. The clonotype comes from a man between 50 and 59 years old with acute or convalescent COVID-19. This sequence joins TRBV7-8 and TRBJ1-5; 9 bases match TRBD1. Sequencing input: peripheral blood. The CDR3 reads CASSGRTGDNQPQHF. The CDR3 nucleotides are TGTGCCAGCAGCGGGAGGACAGGGGACAATCAGCCCCAGCATTTT.